This is a list of T cell receptor beta chains from one sample in a study of T cells after yellow fever vaccination. A single record per CDR3 protein comes from TCRdb applying MiXCR to the 5' RACE reads. The sample lists roughly 300,000 distinct CDR3 sequences; approximately 8% were seen once. This material consisted of PBMCs, taken about 49 days after the first yellow fever vaccination. These receptor sequences come from a man younger than 35 who received the YFV17D yellow fever vaccine. The CDR3 runs from the conserved cysteine through the conserved F or W. Fields, in order: V gene, J gene, clone size, CDR3 length, D gene, CDR3 protein, CDR3 DNA. The D gene is left open where the match is weak. Part of the rows lack a size; the others show once, few, many or a class for expanded clones.

TRBV9	TRBJ1-4	many	13	-	CASARAPDEKLFF	TGTGCCAGCGCCCGGGCCCCCGATGAAAAACTGTTTTTT
TRBV30	TRBJ2-1	-	12	-	CAWSGGRGEQFF	TGTGCCTGGAGTGGGGGACGGGGTGAGCAGTTCTTC
TRBV5-1	TRBJ1-1	-	16	TRBD1	CASSLARQGGITEAFF	TGCGCCAGCAGCTTGGCCAGACAGGGGGGCATCACTGAAGCTTTCTTT
TRBV7-9	TRBJ2-2	-	16	-	CASSLALERRTGELFF	TGTGCCAGCAGCTTAGCGTTAGAGCGTCGCACCGGGGAGCTGTTTTTT
TRBV6-6	TRBJ1-2	-	11	-	CASSRWEGYTF	TGTGCCAGCAGCCGGTGGGAGGGCTACACCTTC
TRBV10-3	TRBJ2-4	many	17	-	CAISDMASTLAKNIQYF	TGTGCCATCAGTGATATGGCGTCGACCTTAGCCAAAAACATTCAGTACTTC
TRBV10-3	TRBJ2-2	-	14	-	CAISEFQNTGELFF	TGTGCCATCAGTGAGTTTCAGAACACCGGGGAGCTGTTTTTT
TRBV7-2	TRBJ2-5	few	13	TRBD1	CASSLQGVETQYF	TGTGCCAGCAGCCTACAGGGGGTTGAGACCCAGTACTTC
TRBV3-1	TRBJ1-1	few	13	-	CASSHFRGTEAFF	TGTGCCAGCAGCCACTTCCGCGGCACTGAAGCTTTCTTT
TRBV3-1	TRBJ1-1	few	12	-	CASSQDRAIAFF	TGTGCCAGCAGCCAAGACAGGGCTATCGCTTTCTTT